One and the same sample provided the 18 T cell receptor beta chains below, sequenced in a study of glioma-infiltrating T cells. TCR alpha and beta CDR3 regions were amplified from RNA using iRepertoire nested multiplex PCR. TCRdb re-called the multiplex PCR reads with MiXCR, one entry per CDR3 protein. The sample contains around 190,000 distinct CDR3 sequences, more than 35% of which appear only once. The material sequenced was glioma tissue, nonneoplastic brain tissue, or PBMCs (not recorded which). The receptors come from a human donor with low-grade glioma or glioblastoma, undergoing nonglioma brain surgery, or in good health (not recorded which).

This clonotype was seen ten or more times. V gene TRBV7-2 combines with J gene TRBJ2-3, with TRBD2 matching over 7 bases. V dropped 4 bases and J dropped 8; count of bases not matched to a gene: 9. The CDR3 has 14 residues. Germline CDR1 SGHTA, CDR2 FQGNSA. As DNA, the CDR3 is TGTGCCAGCAGCTCCATCGGGAGGAGGGGTACGCAGTATTTT. This translates into CASSSIGRRGTQYF.

The gene calls are TRBV7-6 and TRBJ2-7; tentatively, D is TRBD1 or TRBD2 (5 bases each). Trimming cost V 5 bases and J 0 bases, with 17 bases left between them. The CDR3 is 16 amino acids. Per the germline V gene, CDR1 is SGHVS and CDR2 is FNYEAQ. CDR3 nucleotides: TGTGCCAGCAGCAACGAGCATGGGGGTAGCTCCTACGAGCAGTACTTC. It yields the protein CASSNEHGGSSYEQYF.

In this sample, this clonotype turned up once. A much more abundant neighbour one base away suggests this may be a read error. The J gene is TRBJ1-2, the V gene TRBV19; D call uncertain. This CDR3 contains 13 residues. V lost 1 base and J lost 2, with 5 bases in between. Germline CDR1 is LNHDA and CDR2 is SQIVND (reference sequence). The CDR3 DNA sequence: TGTGCCAGTAGTATAGCCAGGAACTATGGCTACACCTTC. Protein product: CASSIARNYGYTF.

This clonotype was counted many times. This chain joins TRBV18 and TRBJ1-1, with D perhaps matching TRBD1 (5 bases). V lost 6 bases and J lost 1, with 15 bases in between. CDR1 and CDR2 (germline): KGHSH, LQKENI. The CDR3 has 15 residues. CDR3 amino acids: CASSLGGKSNTEAFF. The CDR3 bases are TGTGCCAGCTCTCTCGGGGGGAAGTCGAACACTGAAGCTTTCTTT.

Details on this clonotype: Possible read error: a much larger clone is one base away. V is TRBV29-1 and J is TRBJ2-1, with a possible D match to TRBD2 (5 bases). This CDR3 has 13 amino acids. Germline V gene data show CDR1 as SQVTM and CDR2 as ANQGSEA. This chain's CDR3 is CSVEDKRRNERFF. The CDR3, as DNA: TGCAGCGTTGAAGATAAGCGGCGCAATGAGCGGTTCTTC.

This clonotype has a single count. One end of the junction fails to match germline, which may point to a read error. This chain links TRBV6-2 or TRBV6-3 with TRBJ1-3; D remains unclear. Germline CDR1 MNHEY, CDR2 SVGEGT. CDR3 length: 14 amino acids. Here the CDR3 reads CASSSLSSGNNIYF. The DNA of the CDR3 is TGTGCCAGCAGCTCCCTGAGCTCTGGAAACAACATATATTTT.

A word on this clonotype: This clone may be a read error of a much larger clone one base away. V usage is TRBV6-6 and J usage is TRBJ2-4; D is unresolved. Between the trimmed V and J ends, which lost 2 bases and 0 bases, there was a span of 8 bases. The CDR3 totals 15 residues. From germline, CDR1 is MNHNY and CDR2 SVGAGI (reference sequence). Here the CDR3 reads CASSYKVLAKNIQYF. The CDR3, as DNA: TGTGCCAGCAGTTACAAAGTGTTAGCCAAAAACATTCAGTACTTC.

The chain links TRBV11-3 to TRBJ1-3; tentatively, D is TRBD1 (6 bases). CDR3 size: 15 residues. In germline, CDR1 is SGHNT, CDR2 YENEEA. Trimming stripped 1 base from V and 2 bases from J, with 9 bases between. CDR3 coding DNA: TGTGCCAGCAGCTTAGCCGGGACAACTGGAAACACCATATATTTT. Protein: CASSLAGTTGNTIYF.

This clonotype was seen many times. V is TRBV29-1 and J is TRBJ2-1; no clear D gene. The CDR3 covers 11 residues. Germline loops: CDR1 SQVTM, CDR2 ANQGSEA. Trimming removed 3 bases from V and 8 bases from J, with 8 bases in between. CDR3: CSVDIWYEQFF. Written as DNA, the CDR3 is TGCAGCGTTGATATCTGGTATGAGCAGTTCTTC.

The chain has TRBV19 and TRBJ2-7; 8 nucleotides agree with TRBD1. Germline V gene data show CDR1 as LNHDA and CDR2 as SQIVND (reference sequence). This CDR3 has 14 amino acids. V lost 4 bases, J lost 6 bases, and 8 bases stayed unmatched. This CDR3 reads CASSTTGDGSEQYF. The CDR3 bases are TGTGCCAGTAGTACGACAGGGGATGGGTCCGAGCAGTACTTC. The whole variable domain, filled in from reference TRBV19 and TRBJ2-7, reads DGGITQSPKYLFRKEGQNVTLSCEQNLNHDAMYWYRQDPGQGLRLIYYSQIVNDFQKGDIAEGYSVSREKKESFPLTVTSAQKNPTAFYLCASSTTGDGSEQYFGPGTRLTVT.

With respect to this clonotype: An end of the junction differs from the germline gene, which may be a read error. The rearrangement joins TRBV27 to TRBJ1-1; no definite D call. Germline values: CDR1 MNHEY, CDR2 SMNVEV (reference sequence). This CDR3 has 15 amino acids. CDR3 in DNA: TGTGCCAGCAGTCCCGCAACACCGGCAAGAGGTGAAGATTTCTTT. This gives the protein CASSPATPARGEDFF.

This clonotype has a count of ten or more. The chain recombines TRBV28 with TRBJ2-5; D is possibly TRBD2 (5 bases). The CDR3 covers 14 residues. Trimming stripped 2 bases from V and 6 bases from J, with 13 bases between. Germline-derived CDR1 and CDR2 are MDHEN and SYDVKM. CDR3 amino acids: CASSLGAVVQTQYF. The CDR3 bases are TGTGCCAGCAGTTTAGGAGCGGTGGTCCAGACCCAGTACTTC.

Concerning this clonotype itself: A much larger clone differs from this one at a single base, so this may be a read error. V is TRBV11-3 and J is TRBJ2-3, with D possibly matching TRBD1 (8 bases). Germline-derived CDR1 and CDR2 are SGHNT and YENEEA. CDR3 size: 15 residues. For the CDR3, the DNA is TGTGACAGCGGGGATGGACAGGGCGGAACAGATACGCAGTATTTT. Its protein is CDSGDGQGGTDTQYF.

This clonotype appeared many times. The J gene is TRBJ2-5, the V gene TRBV4-2, with TRBD2 as a possible D gene (6 bases). Germline lookup yields CDR1 LGHNA and CDR2 YNFKEQ. The CDR3 sequence is 16 residues long. The ends were cut back, 0 bases at V and 5 bases at J, with 16 bases in the middle. The chain's CDR3 is CASSQDDGRVAETQYF. In DNA, the CDR3 is TGTGCCAGCAGCCAAGACGACGGGAGAGTTGCTGAGACCCAGTACTTC.

To note about this clonotype: A much larger clone is a single base away; this may be a read error. This chain connects TRBV6-5 to TRBJ2-7, with TRBD2 identical over 7 bases. With V trimmed by 5 bases and J by 7 bases, 17 bases remained unmatched. The CDR3 is 16 amino acids. The V gene's germline CDR1 is MNHEY and CDR2 SVGAGI. CDR3 residues: CASSADGLEPLFEQYF. DNA of the CDR3: TGTGCCAGCAGTGCCGACGGACTAGAACCTTTGTTTGAGCAGTACTTC.

This clonotype was seen many times. The rearrangement links TRBV6-6 to TRBJ2-7, with D perhaps matching TRBD1 (5 bases). Germline CDR1 is MNHNY and CDR2 is SVGAGI (reference sequence). This CDR3 is 13 amino acids long. The V end lost 2 bases, the J end lost 3 bases, and 8 bases lay between the germline ends. The CDR3 nucleotides read TGTGCCAGCAGTTACGCCCAGGGCTACGAGCAGTACTTC. This codes for CASSYAQGYEQYF.

This clonotype was seen a few times. The V and J genes are TRBV30 and TRBJ1-2; D uncertain. Trimming stripped 4 bases from V and 2 bases from J, with 14 bases between. Germline CDR1 is GTSNPN and CDR2 is SVGIG (reference sequence). The CDR3 is made up of 14 amino acids. The CDR3 DNA is TGTGCCTGGATGGATGGGAAAAGAAACTATGGCTACACCTTC. It specifies CAWMDGKRNYGYTF.

This clonotype was picked up many times. The chain is built from TRBV28 and TRBJ2-7; D is possibly TRBD2 (6 bases). Germline CDR1 is MDHEN and CDR2 is SYDVKM. Trimming removed 6 bases from V and 5 bases from J, with 14 bases in between. The CDR3 totals 13 residues. The CDR3 reads CASRLPGGNEQYF. As DNA, the CDR3 is TGTGCCAGCAGACTCCCCGGAGGGAACGAGCAGTACTTC.